The following is a TCR beta chain sequence with its context. The data originate from a study of shared clonotypes between healthy human individuals. Libraries were prepared by immunoSEQ multiplex PCR; TCRdb keeps only in-frame clonotypes and omits some of them. The data contain fewer than 3 million clones, roughly 92% of them singletons. This CDR3 spans 18 amino acids. Germline CDR1 is ENHRY and CDR2 is SYGVKD. V was pared by 1 base and J by 4 bases, with 22 bases between. This receptor was taken from a man between 18 and 35 years old in good health. Some clones in this sample may be carry-over from other donors' samples. The source material was naive CD4+ T cells from PBMCs. Subset: CD45RA+ positively selected. V gene TRBV10-3 combines with J gene TRBJ1-1; D is undetermined. The CDR3 DNA follows: TGTGCCATCAGTGAGTATGTCGGTCAGTCGCTTCGGCCCACTGAAGCTTTCTTT. It specifies CAISEYVGQSLRPTEAFF.